This T cell receptor (beta chain) was retrieved from a study of T cells in severe cutaneous drug reactions. The overall study: Blister fluid/cells and PBMC came from acute- or recovery-stage patients.

The patients sequenced had a carbamazepine-induced Stevens-Johnson syndrome or toxic epidermal necrolysis reaction. Bulk and single-cell libraries used iRepertoire multiplex PCR with TCR subtype-specific primers. Primers for V, D and J regions amplified bulk TCR beta libraries. With the multiplex PCR reads reprocessed, TCRdb shows one record per CDR3 protein and no DNA. The table lists just over 20,000 distinct CDR3 sequences, with approximately 7% in the top ten. The sequence derives from a human donor with toxic epidermal necrolysis, a severe cutaneous drug reaction. Material for sequencing was PBMCs.

This CDR3 reads CASSTRLTLYNEQFF. The V call is TRBV19, the J call TRBJ2-1; the D call of TRBD2 rests on TCRdb alone, since no DNA is present to check it. The CDR3 consists of 15 residues. Per the germline V gene, CDR1 is LNHDA and CDR2 is SQIVND (reference sequence).